This paragraph reports one T cell receptor beta chain. What antigen it recognizes has not been identified. A junction boundary mismatches the germline segment, possibly from a read error. The data are from a study of OX40 agonist ivuxolimab in advanced cancers. The study in broad terms: Ivuxolimab, which targeted the costimulatory receptor OX40 (CD134), was an agonistic, fully human IgG2 monoclonal antibody. Intravenous ivuxolimab was administered to patients every 2 weeks at six dose levels: 0.01, 0.1, 0.3, 1.5, 3 and 10 mg/kg. Of the roughly 50 dose-escalation patients, hepatocellular carcinoma was present in about 20, melanoma in around 15, renal cell carcinoma in 9 and head and neck cancer in 9. In the dose-escalation cohort, 82.7% of patients were male, and the mean age was approximately 60 years, with a range of roughly 20 to 80. Patients were allowed to have had prior anti-PD-1, anti-PD-L1 or anti-CTLA-4 therapy, and around 41% of the dose-escalation patients had previously received checkpoint inhibitors. Partial responses occurred in three dose-escalation patients: two with cutaneous melanoma and one with hepatocellular carcinoma. Peripheral TCRbeta sequencing aimed to test whether ivuxolimab altered TCR sequence diversity and caused clonal T-cell expansion. The paper reports the monotherapy dose-escalation portion (N = 52 patients) of the phase I ivuxolimab trial.

Overall results and qualifications from the work: In the 0.1-3.0 mg/kg groups, partial responders were among the patients with the lowest normalized peripheral clonal expansion, particularly in CD8+ T cells. After ivuxolimab, CD8+ T cells had more expanded clones than CD4+ T cells on average. Low levels of normalized T-cell clonal expansion were also shown by some nonresponding patients. At doses of 0.1 to 3.0 mg/kg, clonal expansion of both CD4+ and CD8+ T cells in blood was seen between baseline and week 6. The antigen specificity of the peripheral T cells that underwent clonal expansion was not determined.

Genomic DNA was isolated from the sorted cells so that the TCRbeta CDR3 region could be sequenced. TCRbeta CDR3 regions were sequenced using the immunoSEQ Assay. TCRdb provides this immuneACCESS table in a form limited to in-frame rearrangements. Some clones are lacking; in checked studies, under half of them reflect an unresolved V gene, and why the rest are absent is not known. This sample lists tens of thousands of clones; around 90% were detected once. 10% to 11% of the sample rests with the top ten. The CDR3 runs 15 amino acids, cysteine and phenylalanine included. The entry retains the CDR3 DNA only, 45 bases that are in frame from base 1. CDR1 and CDR2, looked up from the germline V gene (reference sequence), are SEHNR and FQNEAQ. Patients with autoimmune disease history or receiving systemic immunosuppression were excluded from the trial. Peripheral blood for TCR sequencing was collected from all dose cohorts at baseline, on cycle 4 day 1, and on cycle 7 day 1. Samples came from an open-label, multicenter, first-in-human phase I dose-escalation trial of ivuxolimab. Adults with locally advanced or metastatic melanoma, renal cell carcinoma, hepatocellular carcinoma or head and neck squamous cell carcinoma were enrolled in the trial. Before TCR sequencing, CD4+ T cells and CD8+ T cells from peripheral blood were sorted into separate populations.

The rearrangement combines TRBV7-9 with TRBJ2-1; 8 central bases correspond to TRBD1. The clonotype was recovered from an adult with an advanced solid tumor such as melanoma, head and neck, liver or kidney cancer. The material was CD4+ or CD8+ T cells sorted from blood, obtained in a trial of the OX40 agonist ivuxolimab. The bases are TGTGCCAGCACCTTAGCAGGGGGCGACTACAATGAGCAGTTCTTC. The translation is CASTLAGGDYNEQFF. The CDR3 plus the reference TRBV7-9 and TRBJ2-1 genes for the other parts give the full variable domain: DTGVSQNPRHKITKRGQNVTFRCDPISEHNRLYWYRQTLGQGPEFLTYFQNEAQLEKSRLLSDRFSAERPKGSFSTLEIQRTEQGDSAMYLCASTLAGGDYNEQFFGPGTRLTVL.